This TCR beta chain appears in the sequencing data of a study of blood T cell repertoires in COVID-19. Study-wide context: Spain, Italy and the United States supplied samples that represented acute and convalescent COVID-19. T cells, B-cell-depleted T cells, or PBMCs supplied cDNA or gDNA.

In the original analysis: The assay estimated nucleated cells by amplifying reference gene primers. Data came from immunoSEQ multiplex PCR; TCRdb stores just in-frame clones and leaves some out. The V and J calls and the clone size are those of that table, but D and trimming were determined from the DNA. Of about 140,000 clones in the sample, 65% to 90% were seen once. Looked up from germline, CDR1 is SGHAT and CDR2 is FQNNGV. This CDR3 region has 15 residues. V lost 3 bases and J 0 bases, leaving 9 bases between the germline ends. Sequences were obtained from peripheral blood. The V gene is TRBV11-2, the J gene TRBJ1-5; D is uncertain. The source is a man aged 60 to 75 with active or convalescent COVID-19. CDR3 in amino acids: CASSFDNLSNQPQHF. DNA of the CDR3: TGTGCCAGCAGCTTTGACAACCTTAGCAATCAGCCCCAGCATTTT.